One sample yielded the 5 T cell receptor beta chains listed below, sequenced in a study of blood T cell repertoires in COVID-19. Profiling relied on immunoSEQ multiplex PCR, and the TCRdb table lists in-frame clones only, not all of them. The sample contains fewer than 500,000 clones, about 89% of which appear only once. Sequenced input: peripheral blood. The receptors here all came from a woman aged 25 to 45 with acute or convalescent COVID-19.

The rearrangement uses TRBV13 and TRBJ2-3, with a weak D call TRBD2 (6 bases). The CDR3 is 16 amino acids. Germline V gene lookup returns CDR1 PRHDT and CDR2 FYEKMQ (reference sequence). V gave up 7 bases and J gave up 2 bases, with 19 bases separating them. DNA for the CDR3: TGTGCCAGCAACCCGAACCGGCTAGCGACCACAGATACGCAGTATTTT. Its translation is CASNPNRLATTDTQYF.

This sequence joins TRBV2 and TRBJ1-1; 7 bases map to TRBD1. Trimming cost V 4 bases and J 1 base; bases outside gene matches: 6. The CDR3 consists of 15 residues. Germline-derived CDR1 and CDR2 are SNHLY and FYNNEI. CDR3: CASSVLGTANTEAFF. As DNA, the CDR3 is TGTGCCAGCAGTGTTCTTGGGACAGCGAACACTGAAGCTTTCTTT. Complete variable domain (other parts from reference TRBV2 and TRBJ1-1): EPEVTQTPSHQVTQMGQEVILRCVPISNHLYFYWYRQILGQKVEFLVSFYNNEISEKSEIFDDQFSVERPDGSNFTLKIRSTKLEDSAMYFCASSVLGTANTEAFFGQGTRLTVV.

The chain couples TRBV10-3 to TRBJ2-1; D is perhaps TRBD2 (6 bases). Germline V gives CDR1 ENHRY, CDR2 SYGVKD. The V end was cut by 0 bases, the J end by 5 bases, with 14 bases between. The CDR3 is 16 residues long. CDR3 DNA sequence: TGTGCCATCAGTGAGTCGGGTGCGGGAAAAAACAATGAGCAGTTCTTC. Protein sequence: CAISESGAGKNNEQFF.

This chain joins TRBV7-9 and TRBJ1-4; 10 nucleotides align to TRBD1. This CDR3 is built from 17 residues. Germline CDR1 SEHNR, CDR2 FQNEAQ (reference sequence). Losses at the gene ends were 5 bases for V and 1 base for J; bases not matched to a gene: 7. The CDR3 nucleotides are TGTGCCAGCAGCCGGGACAGGGGATTTGAAACTAATGAAAAACTGTTTTTT. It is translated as CASSRDRGFETNEKLFF.

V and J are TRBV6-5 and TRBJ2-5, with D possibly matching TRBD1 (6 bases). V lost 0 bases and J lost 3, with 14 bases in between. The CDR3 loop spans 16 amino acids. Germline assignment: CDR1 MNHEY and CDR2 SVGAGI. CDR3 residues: CASSYSFLRGEETQYF. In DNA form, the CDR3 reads TGTGCCAGCAGTTACTCGTTCCTCAGGGGAGAAGAGACCCAGTACTTC.